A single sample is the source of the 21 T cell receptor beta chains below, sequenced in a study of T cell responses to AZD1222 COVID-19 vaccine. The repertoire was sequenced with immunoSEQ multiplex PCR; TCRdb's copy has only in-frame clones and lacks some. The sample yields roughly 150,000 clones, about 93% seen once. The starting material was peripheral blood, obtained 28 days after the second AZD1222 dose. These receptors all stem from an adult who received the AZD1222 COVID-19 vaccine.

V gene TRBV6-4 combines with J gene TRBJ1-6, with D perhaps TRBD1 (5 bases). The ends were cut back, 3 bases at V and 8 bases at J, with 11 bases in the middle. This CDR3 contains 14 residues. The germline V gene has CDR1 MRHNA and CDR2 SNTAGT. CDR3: CASSERGNYSPLHF. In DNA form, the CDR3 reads TGTGCCAGCAGTGAGAGGGGTAACTATTCACCCCTCCACTTT.

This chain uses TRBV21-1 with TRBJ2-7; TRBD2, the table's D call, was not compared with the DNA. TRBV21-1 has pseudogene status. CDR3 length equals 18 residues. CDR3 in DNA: TGTGCCAGCAGCAAAGAGAGTAGGGATAGCGGGGCTTACTACGAGCAGTACTTC. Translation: CASSKESRDSGAYYEQYF.

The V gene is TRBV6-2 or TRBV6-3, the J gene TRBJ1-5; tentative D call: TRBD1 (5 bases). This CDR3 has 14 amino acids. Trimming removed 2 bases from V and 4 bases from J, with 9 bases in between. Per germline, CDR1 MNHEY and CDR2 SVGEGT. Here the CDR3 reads CASSYPGRNQPQHF. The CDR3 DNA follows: TGTGCCAGCAGTTACCCGGGGCGGAATCAGCCCCAGCATTTT.

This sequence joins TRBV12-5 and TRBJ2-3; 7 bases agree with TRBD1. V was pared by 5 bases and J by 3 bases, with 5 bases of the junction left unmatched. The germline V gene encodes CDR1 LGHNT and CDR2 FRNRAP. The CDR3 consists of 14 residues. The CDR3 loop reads CASGPGTATDTQYF. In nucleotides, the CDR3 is TGTGCTAGTGGTCCCGGGACAGCGACAGATACGCAGTATTTT.

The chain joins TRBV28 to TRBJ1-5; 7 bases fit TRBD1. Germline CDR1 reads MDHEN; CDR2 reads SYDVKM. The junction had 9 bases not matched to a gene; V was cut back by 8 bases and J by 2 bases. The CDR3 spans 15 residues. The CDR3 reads CASHPRQGGNQPQHF. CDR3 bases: TGTGCCAGCCACCCTCGACAGGGCGGCAATCAGCCCCAGCATTTT.

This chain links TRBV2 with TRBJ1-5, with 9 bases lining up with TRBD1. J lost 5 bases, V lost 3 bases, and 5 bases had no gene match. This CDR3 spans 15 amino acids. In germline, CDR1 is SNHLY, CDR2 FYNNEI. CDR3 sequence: CASSEGTGSYQPQHF. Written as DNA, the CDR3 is TGTGCCAGCAGTGAGGGGACAGGGAGTTATCAGCCCCAGCATTTT.

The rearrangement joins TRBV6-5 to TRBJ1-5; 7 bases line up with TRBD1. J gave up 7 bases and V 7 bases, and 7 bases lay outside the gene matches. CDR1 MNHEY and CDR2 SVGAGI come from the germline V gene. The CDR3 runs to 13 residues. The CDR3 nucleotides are TGTGCCAGCAAAACAGGGGTGGGACAGCCCCAGCATTTT. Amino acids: CASKTGVGQPQHF.

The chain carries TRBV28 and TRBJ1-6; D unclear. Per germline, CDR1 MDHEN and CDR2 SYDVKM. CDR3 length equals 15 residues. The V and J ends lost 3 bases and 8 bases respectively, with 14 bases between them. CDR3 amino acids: CASSFLAPGYSPLHF. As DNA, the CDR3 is TGTGCCAGCAGTTTTCTCGCACCTGGGTATTCACCCCTCCACTTT.

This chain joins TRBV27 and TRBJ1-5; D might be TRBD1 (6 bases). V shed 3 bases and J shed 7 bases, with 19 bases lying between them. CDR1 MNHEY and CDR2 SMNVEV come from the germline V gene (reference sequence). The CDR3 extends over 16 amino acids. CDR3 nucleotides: TGTGCCAGCAGTTTCGCAGCCGTGGTGGGGGGCCAGCCCCAGCATTTT. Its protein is CASSFAAVVGGQPQHF.

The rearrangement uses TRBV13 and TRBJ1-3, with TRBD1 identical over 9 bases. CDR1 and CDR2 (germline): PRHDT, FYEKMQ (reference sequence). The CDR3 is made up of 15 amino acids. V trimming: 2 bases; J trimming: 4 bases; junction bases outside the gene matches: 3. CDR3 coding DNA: TGTGCCAGCAGCTTAAGGACAGGGGCAGGAAACACCATATATTTT. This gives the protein CASSLRTGAGNTIYF.

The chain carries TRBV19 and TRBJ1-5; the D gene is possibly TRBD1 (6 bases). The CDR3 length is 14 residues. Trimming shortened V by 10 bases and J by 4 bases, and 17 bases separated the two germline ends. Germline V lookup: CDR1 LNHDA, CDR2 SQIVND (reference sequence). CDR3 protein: CANQRTASNQPQHF. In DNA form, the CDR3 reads TGTGCCAACCAAAGGACAGCCTCTAATCAGCCCCAGCATTTT.

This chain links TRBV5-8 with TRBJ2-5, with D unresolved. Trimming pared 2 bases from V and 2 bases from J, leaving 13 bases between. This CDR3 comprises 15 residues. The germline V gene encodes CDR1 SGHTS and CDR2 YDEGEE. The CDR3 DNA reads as TGTGCCAGCAGCTTCCCGCAGATCCGGCAAGAGACCCAGTACTTC. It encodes CASSFPQIRQETQYF.

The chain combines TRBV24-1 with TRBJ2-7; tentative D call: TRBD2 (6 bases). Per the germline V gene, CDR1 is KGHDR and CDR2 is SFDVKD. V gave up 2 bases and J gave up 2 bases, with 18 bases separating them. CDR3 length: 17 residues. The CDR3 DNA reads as TGTGCCACCAGTGATTCGCCGACCGGGACTCATCCCTACGAGCAGTACTTC. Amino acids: CATSDSPTGTHPYEQYF.

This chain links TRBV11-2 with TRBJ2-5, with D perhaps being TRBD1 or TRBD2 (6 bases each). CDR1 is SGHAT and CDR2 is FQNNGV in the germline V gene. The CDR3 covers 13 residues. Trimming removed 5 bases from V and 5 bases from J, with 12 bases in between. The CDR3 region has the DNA TGTGCCAGCAGCCGGGGGCGCCGGGAGACCCAGTACTTC. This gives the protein CASSRGRRETQYF.

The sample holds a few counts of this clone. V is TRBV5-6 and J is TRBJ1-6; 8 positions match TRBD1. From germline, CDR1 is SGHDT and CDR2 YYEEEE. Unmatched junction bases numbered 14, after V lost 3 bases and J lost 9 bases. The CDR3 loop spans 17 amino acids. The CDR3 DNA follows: TGTGCCAGCAGCTATTGGGGCGGCAGGGGGCAGCGTTCACCCCTCCACTTT. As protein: CASSYWGGRGQRSPLHF.

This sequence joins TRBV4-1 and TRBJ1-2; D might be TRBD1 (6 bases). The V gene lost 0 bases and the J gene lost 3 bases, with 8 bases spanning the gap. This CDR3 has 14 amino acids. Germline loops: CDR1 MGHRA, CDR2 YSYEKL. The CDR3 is CASSQDWTDYGYTF. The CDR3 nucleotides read TGCGCCAGCAGCCAAGATTGGACAGACTATGGCTACACCTTC.

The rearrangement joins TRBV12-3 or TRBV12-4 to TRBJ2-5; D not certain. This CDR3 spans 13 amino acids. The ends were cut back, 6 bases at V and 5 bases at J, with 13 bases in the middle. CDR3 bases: TGTGCCAGCAGCCCAGGTGGGCGGGAGACCCAGTACTTC. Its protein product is CASSPGGRETQYF.

CDR3 sequence reads: CASSPHPGEGETQYF. CDR3 in DNA: TGTGCCAGCTCACCCCATCCGGGGGAAGGAGAGACCCAGTACTTC. V gene TRBV18 combines with J gene TRBJ2-5; a weak D match, TRBD2 (6 bases). V was trimmed by 3 bases and J by 4 bases, leaving 15 bases between them. Per the germline V gene, CDR1 is KGHSH and CDR2 is LQKENI. The CDR3 has 15 residues.

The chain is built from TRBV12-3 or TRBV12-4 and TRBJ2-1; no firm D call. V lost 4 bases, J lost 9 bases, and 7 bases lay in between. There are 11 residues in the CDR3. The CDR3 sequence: CASSSLFEQFF. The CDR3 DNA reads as TGTGCCAGCAGTTCCCTCTTTGAGCAGTTCTTC.

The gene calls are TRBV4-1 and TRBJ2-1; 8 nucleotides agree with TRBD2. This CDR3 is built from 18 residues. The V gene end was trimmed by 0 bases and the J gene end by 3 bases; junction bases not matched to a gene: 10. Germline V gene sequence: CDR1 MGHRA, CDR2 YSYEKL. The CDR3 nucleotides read TGCGCCAGCAGCCAAGAGATCTTTGTAGCGGGGATCTACAATGAGCAGTTCTTC. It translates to CASSQEIFVAGIYNEQFF.

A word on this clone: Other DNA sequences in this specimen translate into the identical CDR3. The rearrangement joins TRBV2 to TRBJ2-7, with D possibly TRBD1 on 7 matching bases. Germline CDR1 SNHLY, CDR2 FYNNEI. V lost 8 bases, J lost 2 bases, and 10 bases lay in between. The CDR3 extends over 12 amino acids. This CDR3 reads CASSRGAYEQYF. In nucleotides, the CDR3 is TGTGCCAGCTCCAGGGGGGCCTACGAGCAGTACTTC.